These 26 T cell receptor beta chains were sequenced from one sample in a study of molecular identifiers for immune sequencing clone quantification. From the PCR reads, TCRdb called clonotypes with MiXCR, one entry per CDR3 protein. The data contain some 650,000 distinct CDR3 sequences, less than 20% of them singletons. Sample: naive CD8+ T cells from blood, with Jurkat cell RNA spiked in. Indicated subset: FACS-sorted CD8+CD4-CCR7+CD45RA+ naive T cells. These receptors all stem from a human donor in good health. Some libraries in this study had Jurkat cell RNA spiked in.

This clonotype occurred many times. The rearrangement joins TRBV19 to TRBJ2-2; 10 nucleotides line up with TRBD2. The junction had 6 bases not matched to a gene; V was cut back by 3 bases and J by 2 bases. CDR3 length: 17 amino acids. Per germline, CDR1 LNHDA and CDR2 SQIVND (reference sequence). The CDR3 reads CASSISGGRSNTGELFF. The CDR3 nucleotides are TGTGCCAGTAGTATTAGCGGGGGGCGGAGTAACACCGGGGAGCTGTTTTTT.

This clonotype was counted between two and nine times. The rearrangement uses TRBV6-1 and TRBJ1-5; TRBD1 agrees at 7 bases. The germline gives CDR1 MNHNS, CDR2 SASEGT. The CDR3 covers 16 residues. With V trimmed by 7 bases and J by 0 bases, 9 bases remained unmatched. This CDR3 reads CASTTWDSSSNQPQHF. The CDR3 DNA follows: TGTGCCAGCACTACCTGGGACAGCTCTAGCAATCAGCCCCAGCATTTT.

At least ten counts were recorded for this clonotype. This chain's CDR3 is CASSAGTSGEETQYF. The CDR3 DNA sequence: TGTGCCAGCAGCGCCGGGACTAGCGGGGAAGAGACCCAGTACTTC. The chain couples TRBV7-9 to TRBJ2-5, with 13 bases that match TRBD2. The CDR3 has 15 residues. J was trimmed by 3 bases and V by 5 bases; bases with no gene match: 3. Germline V CDR1 and CDR2: SEHNR, FQNEAQ (reference sequence).

As concerns this clonotype: A junction boundary mismatches the germline segment, possibly from a read error. The chain is built from TRBV4-1 and TRBJ1-5, with D unresolved. This CDR3 has 16 amino acids. Germline V gene lookup returns CDR1 MGHRA and CDR2 YSYEKL. Here the CDR3 DNA reads TGCGTCAGCAGCCTAGAAACAGTTATACTCAATCAGCCCCAGCATTTT. Translation: CVSSLETVILNQPQHF.

This clonotype was seen a few times. The CDR3 DNA reads TGCGCCAGCAGTGTGTCAGACAGGTTTTCCCCGAGCACAGATACGCAGTATTTT. As protein: CASSVSDRFSPSTDTQYF. This chain uses TRBV10-2 with TRBJ2-3; tentative D call: TRBD1 (6 bases). The CDR3 has 18 residues. The V gene's germline CDR1 is WSHSY and CDR2 SAAADI. Between the trimmed V and J ends, which lost 4 bases and 0 bases, there was a span of 20 bases.

This clonotype was detected ten times or more. CDR3 in amino acids: CASSHGSESTDTQYF. The CDR3 region has the DNA TGTGCCAGCAGCCACGGTAGCGAAAGCACAGATACGCAGTATTTT. The rearrangement uses TRBV14 and TRBJ2-3; D is perhaps TRBD2 (5 bases). The CDR3 runs 15 residues. Trimming took 3 bases from V and 0 from J, leaving 10 bases between them. Germline V gene lookup returns CDR1 SGHDN and CDR2 FVKESK.

This clonotype was recorded at least ten times. J is TRBJ2-7 and V is TRBV7-2; D tentatively reads TRBD1 or TRBD2 (6 bases each). Trimming took 5 bases from V and 0 from J, leaving 11 bases between them. Germline CDR1 and CDR2: SGHTA and FQGNSA. The CDR3 runs to 14 residues. CDR3 nucleotides: TGTGCCAGCAGCACAACGGGGGCCTCCTACGAGCAGTACTTC. Translated, it gives CASSTTGASYEQYF.

This clonotype appeared a single time. The chain carries TRBV12-3 or TRBV12-4 and TRBJ2-7, with a weak D call TRBD1 (5 bases). The CDR3 is 11 residues long. The V end lost 4 bases, the J end lost 9 bases, and 10 bases lay between the germline ends. CDR3 coding DNA: TGTGCCAGCAGTTCCCCTAGGGGGCAGTACTTC. Translating it yields CASSSPRGQYF.

Details on this clonotype: A much larger clone is a single base away; this may be a read error. This rearrangement joins TRBV29-1 to TRBJ1-2; 9 bases are shared with TRBD1. Germline loops: CDR1 SQVTM, CDR2 ANQGSEA. The CDR3 consists of 12 residues. Written as DNA, the CDR3 is TGCTGCATATGGGACAGGGAAGGGAGCTACACCTTC. This codes for CCIWDREGSYTF.

This sequence joins TRBV4-1 and TRBJ2-3, with D tentatively TRBD1 or TRBD2 (5 bases each). This CDR3 has 17 amino acids. The germline CDR1 and CDR2 sequences are MGHRA and YSYEKL. V lost 4 bases and J 0 bases, leaving 17 bases between the germline ends. The CDR3 DNA is TGCGCCAGCAGCCTCCCTTTGGTTTGGGGGAGCACAGATACGCAGTATTTT. This gives the protein CASSLPLVWGSTDTQYF.

This clonotype was counted only a few times. This sequence joins TRBV29-1 and TRBJ2-1, with a possible D match to TRBD1 (5 bases). The length of the CDR3 is 15 residues. V was pared by 5 bases and J by 0 bases, with 14 bases between. CDR1 is SQVTM and CDR2 is ANQGSEA in the germline V gene. The CDR3 is CSVIGVESSYNEQFF. The CDR3 DNA reads as TGCAGCGTTATAGGGGTCGAGAGCTCCTACAATGAGCAGTTCTTC.

Concerning this clonotype: A read error may explain this, as a much larger clone is one base away. This chain links TRBV12-3 or TRBV12-4 with TRBJ2-3; D may be TRBD1 or TRBD2 (5 bases each). The CDR3 contains 12 residues. The CDR3 DNA sequence: TGTGCCAGCAGACCCGAGGGGTGGGCGCAGTGTTTT. This translates into CASRPEGWAQCF.

This clonotype showed up just a few times. A much larger clone lies a single base off, so this may be a read error. The V gene is TRBV3-1, the J gene TRBJ1-1, with 12 bases aligning to TRBD1. The CDR3 sequence is 18 residues long. Germline values: CDR1 LGHDT, CDR2 YNNKEL (reference sequence). Germline trimming cut 4 bases from V and 0 bases from J; bases unmatched to any gene: 9. CDR3 residues: CASSRTGTGGLMNTEAFF. The CDR3 coding sequence is TGTGCCAGCAGCCGTACCGGGACAGGGGGCCTGATGAACACTGAAGCTTTCTTT.

This clonotype was seen repeatedly, ten times or more. The chain links TRBV11-2 to TRBJ2-7; 9 nucleotides match TRBD2. There are 17 residues in the CDR3. Germline values: CDR1 SGHAT, CDR2 FQNNGV. Germline trimming cut 2 bases from V and 0 bases from J; bases unmatched to any gene: 8. In nucleotides, the CDR3 is TGTGCCAGCAGCTTAAGTGGGCGGGGGGGCCTCTCCTACGAGCAGTACTTC. Residues: CASSLSGRGGLSYEQYF.

About this clonotype itself: This could be a read error, since a much larger clone is one nucleotide away. Lacking the conserved final phenylalanine or tryptophan, this CDR3 likely reflects a read error. The chain couples TRBV27 to TRBJ2-7; 16 positions agree with TRBD2. This CDR3 contains 17 residues. In germline, CDR1 is MNHEY, CDR2 SMNVEV (reference sequence). The ends lost 2 bases at V and 4 bases at J; junction bases unmatched: 5. The CDR3 loop is CASSLMGLAGGAYEQYL. The CDR3 DNA reads as TGTGCCAGCAGTTTAATGGGACTAGCGGGAGGGGCATACGAGCAGTACCTC.

This clonotype came up a few times. This rearrangement joins TRBV3-1 to TRBJ2-2; D may be TRBD1 (5 bases). CDR1 is LGHDT and CDR2 is YNNKEL in the germline V gene (reference sequence). The CDR3 is made up of 15 amino acids. Deletions cut 0 bases from V and 6 bases from J, with 11 bases between. Here the CDR3 reads CASSQDGSGPGELFF. CDR3 DNA: TGTGCCAGCAGCCAAGATGGCTCAGGGCCCGGGGAGCTGTTTTTT.

This clonotype was seen repeatedly, ten times or more. The chain employs TRBV5-8 and TRBJ2-3; D is ambiguous. The CDR3 has 15 amino acids. Germline CDR1 reads SGHTS; CDR2 reads YDEGEE. V was clipped by 2 bases and J by 5 bases, with 15 bases between them. The CDR3 nucleotides read TGTGCCAGCAGCTTACCGACATCTCTGGAAGATACGCAGTATTTT. Translating gives CASSLPTSLEDTQYF.

This clonotype was recorded many times. The chain has TRBV24-1 and TRBJ2-1; the D is unclear. This CDR3 region has 13 residues. The V gene lost 0 bases and the J gene lost 6 bases, with 5 bases spanning the gap. The germline V gene has CDR1 KGHDR and CDR2 SFDVKD. The CDR3 loop reads CATSDLDVNEQFF. For the CDR3, the DNA is TGTGCCACCAGTGATTTGGATGTCAATGAGCAGTTCTTC.

This clonotype has at least ten counts. V is TRBV27 and J is TRBJ1-2, with D perhaps matching TRBD1 (6 bases). The CDR3 runs to 14 residues. Germline values: CDR1 MNHEY, CDR2 SMNVEV (reference sequence). Trimming removed 3 bases from V and 4 bases from J, with 12 bases in between. The CDR3 is CASSFAGAAYGYTF. CDR3 bases: TGTGCCAGCAGTTTCGCGGGGGCTGCCTATGGCTACACCTTC.

This clonotype was recorded many times. The V call is TRBV4-1, the J call TRBJ2-3; no clear D. This CDR3 contains 15 residues. Germline assignment: CDR1 MGHRA and CDR2 YSYEKL. V was cut by 2 bases and J by 3 bases, with 12 bases left in between. DNA of the CDR3: TGCGCCAGCAGCCAATGGGCAGACAAAACAGATACGCAGTATTTT. Protein product: CASSQWADKTDTQYF.

There are many counts of this clonotype. The gene calls are TRBV25-1 and TRBJ1-1; no definite D call. CDR1 MGHDK and CDR2 SYGVNS come from the germline V gene. The V end lost 7 bases, the J end lost 3 bases, and 9 bases lay between the germline ends. This CDR3 has 12 amino acids. CDR3 loop: CASTLGYTEAFF. The CDR3 DNA is TGTGCCAGCACCCTAGGCTACACTGAAGCTTTCTTT.

This chain links TRBV11-2 with TRBJ2-1; 12 positions agree with TRBD2. Trimming cost V 1 base and J 7 bases; bases outside gene matches: 8. The CDR3 is made up of 17 amino acids. The germline V gene has CDR1 SGHAT and CDR2 FQNNGV. DNA for the CDR3: TGTGCCAGCAGCTTAGGACTAGCGGGGGTTGGAGGTAATGAGCAGTTCTTC. Its translation: CASSLGLAGVGGNEQFF.

This clonotype has at least ten counts. This chain connects TRBV6-2 or TRBV6-3 to TRBJ2-7; 8 bases are shared with TRBD1. Trimming cost V 0 bases and J 3 bases; bases outside gene matches: 1. The CDR3 totals 14 residues. Germline-derived CDR1 and CDR2 are MNHEY and SVGEGT. Here the CDR3 DNA reads TGTGCCAGCAGTTACTCGGGGACAGGCTACGAGCAGTACTTC. Protein product: CASSYSGTGYEQYF.

This clonotype was seen at least ten times. The chain has TRBV12-3 or TRBV12-4 and TRBJ2-3, with D possibly being TRBD1 (6 bases). V was pared by 6 bases and J by 1 base, with 14 bases between. The CDR3 loop spans 15 amino acids. CDR3 sequence (DNA): TGTGCCAGCAGCCTCGGACAGCCGGGCACAGATACGCAGTATTTT. Translation gives CASSLGQPGTDTQYF.

About this clonotype: Since the CDR3 does not end with the conserved phenylalanine or tryptophan, this likely comes from a read error. The chain joins TRBV7-3 to TRBJ2-2; D might be TRBD1 or TRBD2, each matching 5 bases. Trimming cost V 5 bases and J 6 bases, with 13 bases left between them. The V gene's germline CDR1 is SGHTA and CDR2 FQGTGA. The CDR3 covers 14 residues. CDR3 loop: CASSDSRDPGELFL. DNA for the CDR3: TGTGCCAGCAGCGATTCCCGGGACCCCGGGGAGCTGTTTTTA.

This clonotype has ten or more counts. The chain couples TRBV30 to TRBJ1-1; D ambiguous. The CDR3 sequence is 14 residues long. Germline CDR1 reads GTSNPN; CDR2 reads SVGIG (reference sequence). Trimming cost V 3 bases and J 0 bases, with 11 bases left between them. CDR3 coding DNA: TGTGCCTGGAGGAGTGGACCGTTGAACACTGAAGCTTTCTTT. It translates to CAWRSGPLNTEAFF.